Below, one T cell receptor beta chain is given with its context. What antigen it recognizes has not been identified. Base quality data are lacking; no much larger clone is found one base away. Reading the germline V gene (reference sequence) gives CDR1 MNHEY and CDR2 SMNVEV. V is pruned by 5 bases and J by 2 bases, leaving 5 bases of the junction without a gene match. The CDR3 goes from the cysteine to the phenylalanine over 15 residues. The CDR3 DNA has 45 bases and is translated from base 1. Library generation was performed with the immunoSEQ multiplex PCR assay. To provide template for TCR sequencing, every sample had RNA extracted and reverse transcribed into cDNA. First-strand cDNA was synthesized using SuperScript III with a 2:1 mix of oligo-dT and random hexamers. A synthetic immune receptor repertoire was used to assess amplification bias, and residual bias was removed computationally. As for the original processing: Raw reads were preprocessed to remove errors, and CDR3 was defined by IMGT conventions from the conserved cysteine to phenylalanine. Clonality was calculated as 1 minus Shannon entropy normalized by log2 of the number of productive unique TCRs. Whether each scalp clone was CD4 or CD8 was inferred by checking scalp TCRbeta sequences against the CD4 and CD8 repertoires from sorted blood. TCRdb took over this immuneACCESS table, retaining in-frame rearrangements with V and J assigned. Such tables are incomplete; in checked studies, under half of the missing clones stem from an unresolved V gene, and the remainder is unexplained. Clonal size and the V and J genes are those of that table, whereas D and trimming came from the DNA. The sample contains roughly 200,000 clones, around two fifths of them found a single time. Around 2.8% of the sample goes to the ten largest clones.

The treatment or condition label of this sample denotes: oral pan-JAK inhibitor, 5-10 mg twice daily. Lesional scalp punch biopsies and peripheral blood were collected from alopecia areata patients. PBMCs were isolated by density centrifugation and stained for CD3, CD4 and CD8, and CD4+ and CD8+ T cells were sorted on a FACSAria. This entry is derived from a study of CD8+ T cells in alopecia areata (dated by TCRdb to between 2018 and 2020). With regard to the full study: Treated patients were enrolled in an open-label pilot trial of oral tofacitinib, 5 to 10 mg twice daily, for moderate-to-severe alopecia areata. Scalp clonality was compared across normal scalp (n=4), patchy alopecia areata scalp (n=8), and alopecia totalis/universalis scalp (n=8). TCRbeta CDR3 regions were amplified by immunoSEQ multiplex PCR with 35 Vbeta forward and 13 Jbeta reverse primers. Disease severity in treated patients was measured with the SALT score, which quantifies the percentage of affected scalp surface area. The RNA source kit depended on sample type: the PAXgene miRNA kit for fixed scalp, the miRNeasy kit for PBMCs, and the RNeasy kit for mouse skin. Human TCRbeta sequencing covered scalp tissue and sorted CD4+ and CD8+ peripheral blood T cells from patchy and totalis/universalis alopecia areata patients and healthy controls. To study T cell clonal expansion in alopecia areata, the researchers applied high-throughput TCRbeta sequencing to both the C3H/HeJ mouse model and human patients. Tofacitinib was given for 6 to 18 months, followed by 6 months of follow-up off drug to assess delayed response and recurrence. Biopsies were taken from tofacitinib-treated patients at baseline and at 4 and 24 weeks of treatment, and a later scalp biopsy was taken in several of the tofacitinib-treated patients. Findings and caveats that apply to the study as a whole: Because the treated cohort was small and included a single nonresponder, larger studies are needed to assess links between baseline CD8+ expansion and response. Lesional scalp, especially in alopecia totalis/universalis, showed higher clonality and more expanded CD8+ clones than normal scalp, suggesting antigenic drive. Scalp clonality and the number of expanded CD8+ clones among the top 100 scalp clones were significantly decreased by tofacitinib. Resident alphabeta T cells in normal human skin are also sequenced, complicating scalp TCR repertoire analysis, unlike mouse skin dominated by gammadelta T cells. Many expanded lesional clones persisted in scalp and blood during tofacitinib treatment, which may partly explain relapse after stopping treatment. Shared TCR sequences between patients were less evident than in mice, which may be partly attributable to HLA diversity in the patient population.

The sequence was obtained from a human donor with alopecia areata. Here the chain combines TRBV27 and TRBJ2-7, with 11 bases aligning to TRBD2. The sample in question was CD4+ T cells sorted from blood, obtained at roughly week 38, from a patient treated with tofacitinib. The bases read TGTGCCAGCAGTCCTGGGACTAGCGGAGCCTACGAGCAGTACTTC. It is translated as CASSPGTSGAYEQYF.